The 3 T cell receptor beta chains in this list originate from one sample, sequenced in a study of beta chain features in type 1 diabetes. Study-level points and caveats: Shortening that was moderate but significant affected the TCRB CDR3s of Type 1 diabetes patients in all four CD4+ subsets.

Which antigens these TCRs recognize remains unknown. TCRB transcripts that were expressed got sequenced, as all of the isolated RNA had been reverse transcribed. Sequencing was performed with immunoSEQ multiplex PCR; in TCRdb, only in-frame clones are kept and a portion is missing. Of about 660,000 clones listed, over 11% are singletons. Sequences were obtained from naive CD4+ T cells from blood. The receptors come from a man younger than 30 with type 1 diabetes.

This clone was counted only a few times. The chain has TRBV30 and TRBJ1-6; a possible D gene is TRBD1 (6 bases). The CDR3 is made up of 17 amino acids. The germline V and J ends were trimmed by 0 bases and 3 bases, with 15 bases remaining between them. Germline V gene lookup returns CDR1 GTSNPN and CDR2 SVGIG (reference sequence). The CDR3, as DNA: TGTGCCTGGAGTGTGCGAGGACAGCGGTACTATAATTCACCCCTCCACTTT. Encoded protein: CAWSVRGQRYYNSPLHF.

J is TRBJ2-3 and V is TRBV6-5; TRBD2 agrees at 8 bases. The V and J ends lost 5 bases and 3 bases, in that order; junction bases with no gene match: 4. The germline V gene encodes CDR1 MNHEY and CDR2 SVGAGI. The CDR3 has 14 amino acids. CDR3 loop: CASSHSGDTDTQYF. CDR3 bases: TGTGCCAGCAGTCATAGCGGGGATACAGATACGCAGTATTTT.

The table lists this clone with a few counts. V and J are TRBV5-6 and TRBJ2-1, with TRBD1 matching over 7 bases. CDR3 length equals 17 residues. The V gene's germline CDR1 is SGHDT and CDR2 YYEEEE. Germline trimming cut 3 bases from V and 4 bases from J; bases unmatched to any gene: 13. The CDR3 spells CASSSSSKGAQYNEQFF. The CDR3 DNA reads as TGTGCCAGCAGCTCTTCTAGTAAGGGGGCCCAGTACAATGAGCAGTTCTTC.